The subject of this entry is one T cell receptor (beta chain). This sample was included in a study of OX40 agonist ivuxolimab in advanced cancers. Some clones are missing from TCRdb's copy, which holds only in-frame ones; the method was immunoSEQ multiplex PCR. Among 65,000 to 95,000 clones listed, 89% were seen once. V dropped 3 bases and J dropped 4 bases, with 6 bases sitting between them. Germline assignment: CDR1 ENHRY and CDR2 SYGVKD. This CDR3 has 12 amino acids. The sample consisted of CD4+ or CD8+ T cells sorted from blood, taken in a trial of the OX40 agonist ivuxolimab. V usage is TRBV10-3 and J usage is TRBJ1-2; D ambiguous. This receptor was identified in an adult with an advanced solid tumor such as melanoma, head and neck, liver or kidney cancer. Here the CDR3 reads CAISENGYGYTF. Written as DNA, the CDR3 is TGTGCCATCAGTGAAAACGGCTATGGCTACACCTTC.